This is a list of T cell receptor beta chains from one sample in a study of T-cell reconstitution after alpha-beta-depleted transplantation in children. TCRdb re-called the PCR reads through MiXCR, storing one row per CDR3 protein. The table shows approximately 91,000 distinct CDR3 sequences, with more than 7% occurring only once. Sequenced here: PBMCs from the stem cell graft donor, sampled from the stem cell graft. These receptors all stem from a human donor who donated a stem cell graft to a child with congenital amegakaryocytic thrombocytopenia. Both conserved end residues are part of each CDR3. The order of the fields is V gene, J gene, D gene, clone size, CDR3 DNA, CDR3 protein. A D gene is named only where the DNA matches it firmly. Size is stated for part of the rows, as once, few or many counts, or as a class when the clone is expanded.

>TRBV20-1|TRBJ2-1|TRBD2|many
TGCAGTGCTAGAGATCCCCGGACTAGCGGGGGGAGCCATGAGCAGTTCTTC
CSARDPRTSGGSHEQFF
>TRBV28|TRBJ1-6|-|many
TGTGCCAGCAGTTCTAGTATTTTCTATAATTCACCCCTCCACTTT
CASSSSIFYNSPLHF
>TRBV3-1|TRBJ2-7|TRBD1|many
TGTGCCAGCAGCCACTTTTCCGGGACAGGGAGCGAGCAGTACTTC
CASSHFSGTGSEQYF
>TRBV7-2|TRBJ2-3|-|many
TGTGCCAGCAGTCGGCGGGACCGCACAGATACGCAGTATTTT
CASSRRDRTDTQYF
>TRBV5-1|TRBJ1-4|TRBD1|many
TGCGCCAGCCTTCGACAGGGACGCGAAAAACTGTTTTTT
CASLRQGREKLFF
>TRBV5-5|TRBJ2-1|TRBD1|-
TGTGCCAGCAGCTTGAGAACAGGGGGATCCTACAATGAGCAGTTCTTC
CASSLRTGGSYNEQFF
>TRBV10-3|TRBJ2-3|TRBD2|many
TGTGCCATCAGCGGGGGTGGACTAGGAGCAGATACGCAGTATTTT
CAISGGGLGADTQYF
>TRBV29-1|TRBJ2-2|-|-
TGCAGCGTAGGCGCCCAGGGAAACACCGGGGAGCTGTTTTTT
CSVGAQGNTGELFF
>TRBV20-1|TRBJ2-1|-|many
TGCAGTGCTAGAGTCAATGAGCAGTTCTTC
CSARVNEQFF
>TRBV20-1|TRBJ2-1|-|-
TGCAGTGCTAGCCCTGCGGGAATGTCCTACAATGAGCAGTTCTTC
CSASPAGMSYNEQFF
>TRBV5-1|TRBJ2-5|-|many
TGCGCCAGCAGCTTGGGACCCGAAGAGGAGACCCAGTACTTC
CASSLGPEEETQYF
>TRBV20-1|TRBJ1-6|-|many
TGCAGTGCTAGTAGTGTGGTGGTCACCTATAATTCACCCCTCCACTTT
CSASSVVVTYNSPLHF
>TRBV28|TRBJ1-1|-|many
TGTGCCAGCAGCCGGAGGAGGAGTGAAGCTTTCTTT
CASSRRRSEAFF
>TRBV11-2|TRBJ2-2|TRBD2|many
TGTGCCAGCAGCTCAGCCGGGACTAGCGTCACCGGGGAGCTGTTTTTT
CASSSAGTSVTGELFF
>TRBV12-3/TRBV12-4|TRBJ2-7|-|many
TGTGCCAGCGGCCGGACAGCCTCCTACGAGCAGTACTTC
CASGRTASYEQYF
>TRBV18|TRBJ2-7|-|many
TGTGCCAGCTCACCGCGACTGAGTCGGAACTACGAGCAGTACTTC
CASSPRLSRNYEQYF
>TRBV6-5|TRBJ2-5|-|many
TGTGCCAGCAGTTACGACATAGCGCGTGGGCAAGAGACCCAGTACTTC
CASSYDIARGQETQYF
>TRBV13|TRBJ2-7|TRBD2|many
TGTGCCAGCAGCGTCGGGACTAGCAGTTACGAGCAGTACTTC
CASSVGTSSYEQYF
>TRBV5-8|TRBJ1-5|-|many
TGTGCCAGCAGCTTGACTTACGGGTATAGCAATCAGCCCCAGCATTTT
CASSLTYGYSNQPQHF
>TRBV20-1|TRBJ1-1|-|many
TGCAGTGCTACCGGGCCCGGGAACACTGAAGCTTTCTTT
CSATGPGNTEAFF
>TRBV20-1|TRBJ2-7|-|many
TGCAGTGCTGGGGCGGTTGTGGAACCGGGACCTCCCTACGAGCAGTACTTC
CSAGAVVEPGPPYEQYF
>TRBV18|TRBJ1-6|-|-
TGTGCCAGCTCACCAAGGACCGGACAATTTAATTCACCCCTCCACTTT
CASSPRTGQFNSPLHF
>TRBV5-4|TRBJ1-2|-|many
TGTGCCAGCAGCTTGGAAAGCAGGAACTATGGCTACACCTTC
CASSLESRNYGYTF
>TRBV30|TRBJ1-1|-|many
TGTGCCTGGAGTAAGGATGGGAGGGCTGAAGCTTTCTTT
CAWSKDGRAEAFF
>TRBV5-1|TRBJ2-7|-|many
TGCGCCAGCAGCTCCCCCGGACGAAGCTACGAGCAGTACTTC
CASSSPGRSYEQYF
>TRBV20-1|TRBJ2-5|TRBD2|many
TGCAGTGCTAGTCTGCTAGCGGGGGGGCTCCAAGAGACCCAGTACTTC
CSASLLAGGLQETQYF
>TRBV20-1|TRBJ2-5|TRBD2|many
TGCAGTGCTAGAGGCGGGAGGGCCGAGACCCAGTACTTC
CSARGGRAETQYF
>TRBV20-1|TRBJ1-3|-|many
TGCAGTGTTACCGACAGCAAGACAGGAAACACCATATATTTT
CSVTDSKTGNTIYF
>TRBV28|TRBJ2-5|-|many
TGTGCCAGCAGTTTACTCGGGACGGCTGAAGAGACCCAGTACTTC
CASSLLGTAEETQYF
>TRBV20-1|TRBJ2-3|TRBD2|many
TGCAGTGCCCCCTGGGGCGGGGGAGCTACACCAGGGAATACGCAGTATTTT
CSAPWGGGATPGNTQYF
>TRBV15|TRBJ2-1|-|many
TGTGCCACCAGCAGAGATGCCAATTCCCTCAATGAGCAGTTCTTC
CATSRDANSLNEQFF
>TRBV5-5|TRBJ2-2|-|many
TGTGCCAGCCGTGGAGACCCGAACACCGGGGAGCTGTTTTTT
CASRGDPNTGELFF
>TRBV7-2|TRBJ2-5|TRBD2|many
TGTGCCAGCAGCTTAAACCCTAGCGGGCAAGAGACCCAGTACTTC
CASSLNPSGQETQYF
>TRBV5-1|TRBJ1-2|-|-
TGCGCCAGCAGCCCTTCCCGACAGATTAACTATGGCTACACCTTC
CASSPSRQINYGYTF
>TRBV10-2|TRBJ1-3|-|few
TGCGCCAGCAGTGAGTTTGGGACACCCTCTGGAAACACCATATATTTT
CASSEFGTPSGNTIYF
>TRBV5-1|TRBJ2-1|-|many
TGCGCCAGCAGCTTGGTTCGTATGAGTGAGCAGTTCTTC
CASSLVRMSEQFF
>TRBV24-1|TRBJ2-3|TRBD2|many
TGTGCCACCAGTGTCCAAAGACTAGCGGGGGCCACAGATACGCAGTATTTT
CATSVQRLAGATDTQYF
>TRBV12-3/TRBV12-4|TRBJ2-1|TRBD2|many
TGTGCCAGCAGTTCGACCGGGACTAGCAGACCTAATGAGCAGTTCTTC
CASSSTGTSRPNEQFF
>TRBV7-7|TRBJ2-1|-|many
TGTGCCAGCAGCCGGGAACCCTACAATGAGCAGTTCTTC
CASSREPYNEQFF
>TRBV6-5|TRBJ1-1|-|many
TGTGCCAGCAGTACCGTATACCAGAACACTGAAGCTTTCTTT
CASSTVYQNTEAFF
>TRBV12-3/TRBV12-4|TRBJ2-1|TRBD1|many
TGTGCCAGCAGTCCACGTACAGGGGGCAATGAGCAGTTCTTC
CASSPRTGGNEQFF
>TRBV20-1|TRBJ2-3|-|many
TGCAGTGCTAGAGATAGGCTTGGGAGCACAGATACGCAGTATTTT
CSARDRLGSTDTQYF
>TRBV20-1|TRBJ2-1|-|-
TGCAGTGCTAGACGGGTGTCGGGCGGCAATGAGCAGTTCTTC
CSARRVSGGNEQFF
>TRBV6-1|TRBJ2-7|TRBD1|many
TGTGCCAGCAGTGGGGGACAGGTACTCCCCTACGAGCAGTACTTC
CASSGGQVLPYEQYF
>TRBV9|TRBJ2-1|TRBD1|many
TGTGCCAGCAGCCGGACTGGACAGGGGCGGTACAATGAGCAGTTCTTC
CASSRTGQGRYNEQFF
>TRBV7-9|TRBJ2-1|TRBD2|many
TGTGCCAGCAGCTCCGGGAGGTATGAGCAGTTCTTC
CASSSGRYEQFF
>TRBV5-1|TRBJ2-7|TRBD1|many
TGCGCCAGCAAACCCATCACAGGGGTCGACAACGAGCAGTACTTC
CASKPITGVDNEQYF
>TRBV20-1|TRBJ1-5|-|many
TGCAGTGCTAGCCGCAGGGACAATCAGCCCCAGCATTTT
CSASRRDNQPQHF
>TRBV12-3/TRBV12-4|TRBJ1-2|TRBD1|-
TGTGCCAGCAGTTCAAGGGAATCCGGGACAGGGAACTATGGCTACACCTTC
CASSSRESGTGNYGYTF
>TRBV20-1|TRBJ2-1|TRBD2|many
TGCAGTGCTAGAGGGGGGACTAGCGGGATCCACAATGAGCAGTTCTTC
CSARGGTSGIHNEQFF
>TRBV4-2|TRBJ2-7|TRBD2|-
TGTGCCAGCAGCCCTACGACTAGCGGCTACGAGCAGTACTTC
CASSPTTSGYEQYF
>TRBV12-3/TRBV12-4|TRBJ2-5|-|many
TGTGCCAGCAGTGGAGGGTGGGGGGAGACCCAGTACTTC
CASSGGWGETQYF
>TRBV9|TRBJ1-3|-|many
TGTGCCAGCAGCCTTTCTCTTGACCGCAGAAACACCATATATTTT
CASSLSLDRRNTIYF
>TRBV5-1|TRBJ2-5|-|many
TGCGCCAGCAGCTTCAACTTCGGGACGGACAAGGGAGAGACCCAGTACTTC
CASSFNFGTDKGETQYF
>TRBV3-1|TRBJ1-1|-|many
TGTGCCAGCAGCCAAGGAAGCAAGGCAGGGGTGAACACTGAAGCTTTCTTT
CASSQGSKAGVNTEAFF
>TRBV18|TRBJ2-6|-|many
TGTGCCAGCTCACCCGACTTCTCTGGGGCCAACGTCCTGACTTTC
CASSPDFSGANVLTF
>TRBV11-2|TRBJ2-1|-|many
TGTGCCAGCAACTACTTAATGGCAGAGCAGTTCTTC
CASNYLMAEQFF
>TRBV10-3|TRBJ2-3|-|many
TGTGCCATCAGGAAAAGACTAGATGGCACAGATACGCAGTATTTT
CAIRKRLDGTDTQYF
>TRBV28|TRBJ2-7|-|many
TGTGCCAGCAGTTCCAAGGCTAGTGGCGAGCAGTACTTC
CASSSKASGEQYF